These 18 T cell receptor beta chains share one sample of origin, sequenced in a study of T cells in Graves' hyperthyroidism and ophthalmopathy. Authors of the study amplified TCR beta CDR3 regions from RNA transcripts. HTBI primers were used for first-round RT-PCR of the TCR CDR3. From the multiplex PCR reads, TCRdb called clonotypes with MiXCR, one entry per CDR3 protein. Of around 300,000 distinct CDR3 sequences listed, roughly 15% are singletons. The sample taken for sequencing was blood. The receptors originated from a woman in her forties or fifties with Graves' hyperthyroidism that later progressed to Graves' ophthalmopathy.

This clonotype was counted ten times or more. The genes are TRBV18 and TRBJ2-2; TRBD1 aligns across 8 bases. There are 17 residues in the CDR3. Germline CDR1 is KGHSH and CDR2 is LQKENI. The trim removed 2 bases at V and 0 bases at J, leaving 5 bases unmatched. The CDR3 sequence: CASSPSVQGANTGELFF. The CDR3, as DNA: TGTGCCAGCTCACCATCTGTACAGGGGGCGAACACCGGGGAGCTGTTTTTT.

This clonotype was seen at least ten times. The gene calls are TRBV18 and TRBJ2-5, with D perhaps TRBD1 (5 bases). Per the germline V gene, CDR1 is KGHSH and CDR2 is LQKENI. Trimming removed 4 bases from V and 1 base from J, with 13 bases in between. The length of the CDR3 is 15 residues. CDR3 coding DNA: TGTGCCAGCTCACGGTCGAGACAGAGCCAAGAGACCCAGTACTTC. Translated, it gives CASSRSRQSQETQYF.

This clonotype was recorded many times. The gene calls are TRBV12-3 or TRBV12-4 and TRBJ1-1, with D unclear. The CDR3 consists of 15 residues. The V end lost 7 bases, the J end lost 2 bases, and 17 bases lay between the germline ends. The CDR3 reads CASNLLGGDNTEAFF. CDR3 nucleotide sequence: TGTGCCAGCAACCTCCTGGGCGGGGATAACACTGAAGCTTTCTTT.

This clonotype was picked up many times. The rearrangement joins TRBV3-1 to TRBJ2-7; tentative D call: TRBD2 (6 bases). Germline V gives CDR1 LGHDT, CDR2 YNNKEL (reference sequence). V lost 5 bases, J lost 2 bases, and 19 bases lay in between. This CDR3 region has 16 residues. The CDR3 DNA reads TGTGCCAGCAGCTGGGACTCAGGAACATTGGCCTACGAGCAGTACTTC. Translating it yields CASSWDSGTLAYEQYF.

The sample holds many counts of this clonotype. This chain connects TRBV2 to TRBJ1-6; 8 bases line up with TRBD1. Germline CDR1 is SNHLY and CDR2 is FYNNEI. The CDR3 loop spans 14 amino acids. Unmatched junction bases numbered 7, after V lost 8 bases and J lost 7 bases. DNA for the CDR3: TGTGCCAGCCACAGGGGGGTAGGAAATTCACCCCTCCACTTT. Protein sequence: CASHRGVGNSPLHF.

This clonotype was detected many times. The chain combines TRBV12-5 with TRBJ2-1, with D tentatively TRBD1 (5 bases). CDR3 size: 12 residues. V lost 9 bases to trimming and J lost 2 bases, with 8 bases between them. The V gene's germline CDR1 is LGHNT and CDR2 FRNRAP. CDR3: CASADTYNEQFF. The DNA for the CDR3 is TGTGCTAGCGCGGACACCTACAATGAGCAGTTCTTC.

This clonotype turned up a few times. This chain links TRBV9 with TRBJ2-3, with D unclear. Germline V CDR1 and CDR2: SGDLS, YYNGEE. Deletions cut 0 bases from V and 1 base from J, with 9 bases between. The CDR3 runs to 15 residues. The DNA of the CDR3 is TGTGCCAGCAGCGTAGTCATGGGTGGCACAGATACGCAGTATTTT. Translation gives CASSVVMGGTDTQYF.

The table lists this clonotype with many counts. This chain uses TRBV20-1 with TRBJ2-3; no clear D gene. CDR1 is DFQATT and CDR2 is SNEGSKA in the germline V gene (reference sequence). Trimming removed 2 bases from V and 4 bases from J, with 4 bases in between. The CDR3 has 11 residues. The CDR3 DNA reads as TGCAGTGCTAGACATGCAGATACGCAGTATTTT. This gives the protein CSARHADTQYF.

This sequence joins TRBV15 and TRBJ1-4, with D uncertain. CDR3 length: 17 amino acids. In germline, CDR1 is LNHNV, CDR2 YYDKDF (reference sequence). Trimming took 0 bases from V and 0 from J, leaving 11 bases between them. The CDR3 loop is CATSRESPAATNEKLFF. CDR3 DNA sequence: TGTGCCACCAGCAGAGAGAGCCCGGCTGCAACTAATGAAAAACTGTTTTTT.

The chain links TRBV28 to TRBJ2-5; maybe TRBD1 (9 bases). Germline V gives CDR1 MDHEN, CDR2 SYDVKM. There are 16 residues in the CDR3. The V end lost 5 bases, the J end lost 7 bases, and 23 bases lay between the germline ends. This CDR3 is CASSDLSGGQGGTQYF. For the CDR3, the DNA is TGTGCCAGCAGTGATTTAAGCGGGGGACAGGGCGGGACCCAGTACTTC.

This clonotype was seen many times. The rearrangement uses TRBV28 and TRBJ1-4; D is possibly TRBD1 (5 bases). The CDR3 is 14 residues long. Deletions cut 6 bases from V and 8 bases from J, with 16 bases between. Germline lookup yields CDR1 MDHEN and CDR2 SYDVKM. CDR3 bases: TGTGCCAGCAGGAAAGGGGCCGGTGAAGAAAAACTGTTTTTT. Protein: CASRKGAGEEKLFF.

The sample holds many counts of this clonotype. V gene TRBV2 combines with J gene TRBJ2-2, with no clear D. The CDR3 covers 14 residues. V dropped 4 bases and J dropped 4 bases, with 10 bases sitting between them. The germline V gene has CDR1 SNHLY and CDR2 FYNNEI. CDR3 sequence (DNA): TGTGCCAGCAGTGTTGGCGAACTCACCGGGGAGCTGTTTTTT. It encodes CASSVGELTGELFF.

The chain recombines TRBV28 with TRBJ1-2, with 12 bases lining up with TRBD1. The CDR3 totals 17 residues. Germline CDR1 and CDR2: MDHEN and SYDVKM. J gave up 2 bases and V 3 bases, and 7 bases lay outside the gene matches. The CDR3 nucleotides read TGTGCCAGCAGTTTTTGGGGACAGGGGGCCTTAAACTATGGCTACACCTTC. This encodes CASSFWGQGALNYGYTF.

The chain carries TRBV28 and TRBJ1-4, with D uncertain. This CDR3 region has 13 residues. Germline values: CDR1 MDHEN, CDR2 SYDVKM. V shed 2 bases and J shed 6 bases, with 7 bases lying between them. DNA of the CDR3: TGTGCCAGCAGTTTAAGCGCGGATGAAAAACTGTTTTTT. Translating gives CASSLSADEKLFF.

This clonotype was observed many times. This chain uses TRBV12-5 with TRBJ2-1; D call uncertain. CDR1 is LGHNT, CDR2 FRNRAP, per germline. The CDR3 loop spans 13 amino acids. V gave up 7 bases and J gave up 2 bases, with 9 bases separating them. CDR3 amino acids: CASAADPYNEQFF. Here the CDR3 DNA reads TGTGCTAGTGCCGCCGACCCCTACAATGAGCAGTTCTTC.

This clonotype was found many times. The chain links TRBV6-1 to TRBJ2-4, with D maybe TRBD2 (7 bases). The CDR3 has 14 residues. V gave up 8 bases and J gave up 6 bases, with 17 bases separating them. Per the germline V gene, CDR1 is MNHNS and CDR2 is SASEGT. The CDR3 DNA follows: TGTGCCAGCGCACGACCGGGGGGCAGAAACATTCAGTACTTC. Encoded protein: CASARPGGRNIQYF.

This clonotype appeared many times. The chain combines TRBV28 with TRBJ2-1; 15 bases agree with TRBD2. This CDR3 has 18 residues. J was trimmed by 1 base and V by 5 bases; bases with no gene match: 6. The germline gives CDR1 MDHEN, CDR2 SYDVKM. DNA for the CDR3: TGTGCCAGCAGTCGCCGAGGACTAGCGGGAGGGTCCTACAATGAGCAGTTCTTC. Its translation: CASSRRGLAGGSYNEQFF.

This clonotype occurred a few times. A single base separates this from a much larger clone, so it may be a read error. The chain combines TRBV5-1 with TRBJ2-3; D perhaps matches TRBD2 (6 bases). This CDR3 is built from 15 residues. Trimming removed 7 bases at V and 0 bases at J, with 15 bases between. CDR1 and CDR2 from the germline V gene are SGHRS and YFSETQ. DNA for the CDR3: TGCGCCAGCGGCCCGATAGCGGTTAGCACAGATACGCAGTATTTT. Residues: CASGPIAVSTDTQYF.